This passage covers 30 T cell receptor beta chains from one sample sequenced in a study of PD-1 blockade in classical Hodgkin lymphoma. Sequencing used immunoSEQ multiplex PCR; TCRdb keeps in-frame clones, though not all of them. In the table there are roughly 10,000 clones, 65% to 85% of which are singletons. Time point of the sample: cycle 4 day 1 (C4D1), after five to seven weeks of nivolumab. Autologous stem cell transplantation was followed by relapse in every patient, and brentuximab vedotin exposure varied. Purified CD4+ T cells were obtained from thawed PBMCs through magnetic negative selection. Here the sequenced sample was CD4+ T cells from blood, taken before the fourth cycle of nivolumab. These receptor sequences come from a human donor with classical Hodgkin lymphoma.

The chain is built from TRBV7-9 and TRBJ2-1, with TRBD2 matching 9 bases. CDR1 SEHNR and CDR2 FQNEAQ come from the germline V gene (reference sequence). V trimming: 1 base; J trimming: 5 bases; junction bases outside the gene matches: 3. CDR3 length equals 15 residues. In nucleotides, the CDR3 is TGTGCCAGCAGCTTAGTTCTAGCGGGGAACAATGAGCAGTTCTTC. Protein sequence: CASSLVLAGNNEQFF.

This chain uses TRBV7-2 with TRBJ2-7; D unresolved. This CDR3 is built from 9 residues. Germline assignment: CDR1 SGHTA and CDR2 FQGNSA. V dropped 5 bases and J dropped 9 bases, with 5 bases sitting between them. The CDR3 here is CASSLGQYF. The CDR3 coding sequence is TGTGCCAGCAGCCTCGGGCAGTACTTC. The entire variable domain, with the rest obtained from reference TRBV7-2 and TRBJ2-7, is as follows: GAGVSQSPSNKVTEKGKDVELRCDPISGHTALYWYRQSLGQGLEFLIYFQGNSAPDKSGLPSDRFSAERTGGSVSTLTIQRTQQEDSAVYLCASSLGQYFGPGTRLTVT.

The CDR3 protein is CASSLRVQGRDTQYF. The CDR3 DNA sequence: TGTGCCAGCAGCTTAAGAGTTCAGGGTAGAGATACGCAGTATTTT. This chain joins TRBV7-3 and TRBJ2-3; maybe TRBD1 (5 bases). This CDR3 region has 15 residues. V lost 1 base and J lost 5, with 13 bases in between. Germline V gene sequence: CDR1 SGHTA, CDR2 FQGTGA.

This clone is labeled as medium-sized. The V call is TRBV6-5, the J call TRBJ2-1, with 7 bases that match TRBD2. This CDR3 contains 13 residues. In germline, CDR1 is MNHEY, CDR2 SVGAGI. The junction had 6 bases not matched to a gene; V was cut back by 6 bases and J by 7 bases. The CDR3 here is CASSPPGGNEQFF. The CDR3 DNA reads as TGTGCCAGCAGCCCCCCCGGGGGGAATGAGCAGTTCTTC.

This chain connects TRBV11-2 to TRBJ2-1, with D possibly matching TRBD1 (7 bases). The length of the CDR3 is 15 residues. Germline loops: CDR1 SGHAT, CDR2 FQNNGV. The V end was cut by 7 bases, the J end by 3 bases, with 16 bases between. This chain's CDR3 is CASNRGSGNYNEQFF. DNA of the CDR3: TGTGCCAGCAACAGGGGTAGCGGAAACTACAATGAGCAGTTCTTC.

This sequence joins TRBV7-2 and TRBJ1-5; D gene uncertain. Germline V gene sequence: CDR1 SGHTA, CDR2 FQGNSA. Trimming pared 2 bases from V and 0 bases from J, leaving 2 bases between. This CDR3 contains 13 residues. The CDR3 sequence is CASSLSSNQPQHF. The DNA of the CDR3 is TGTGCCAGCAGCTTAAGTAGCAATCAGCCCCAGCATTTT.

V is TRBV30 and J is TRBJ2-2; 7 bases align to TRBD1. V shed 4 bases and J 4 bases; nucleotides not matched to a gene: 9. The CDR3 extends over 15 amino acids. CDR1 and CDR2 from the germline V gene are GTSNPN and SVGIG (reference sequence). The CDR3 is CAWTRGQGVTGELFF. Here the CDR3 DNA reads TGTGCCTGGACCCGTGGGCAGGGGGTCACCGGGGAGCTGTTTTTT. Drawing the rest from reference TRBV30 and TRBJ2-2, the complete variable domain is SQTIHQWPATLVQPVGSPLSLECTVEGTSNPNLYWYRQAAGRGLQLLFYSVGIGQISSEVPQNLSASRPQDRQFILSSKKLLLSDSGFYLCAWTRGQGVTGELFFGEGSRLTVL.

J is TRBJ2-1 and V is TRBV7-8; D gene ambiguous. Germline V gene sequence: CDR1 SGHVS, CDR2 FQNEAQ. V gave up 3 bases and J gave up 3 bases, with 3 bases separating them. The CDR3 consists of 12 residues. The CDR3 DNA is TGTGCCAGCAGCTTTGACTACAATGAGCAGTTCTTC. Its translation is CASSFDYNEQFF.

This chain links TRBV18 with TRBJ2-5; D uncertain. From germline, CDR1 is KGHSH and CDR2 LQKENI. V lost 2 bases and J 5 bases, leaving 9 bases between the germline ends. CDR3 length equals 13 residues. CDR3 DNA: TGTGCCAGCTCACCAAAAATGGGGGAGACCCAGTACTTC. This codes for CASSPKMGETQYF.

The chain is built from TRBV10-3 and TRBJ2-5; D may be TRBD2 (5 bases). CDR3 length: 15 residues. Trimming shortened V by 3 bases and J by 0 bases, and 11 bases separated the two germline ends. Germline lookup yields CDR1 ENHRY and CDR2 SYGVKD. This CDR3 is CAISEEGAHQETQYF. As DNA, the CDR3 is TGTGCCATCAGTGAAGAGGGAGCACACCAAGAGACCCAGTACTTC.

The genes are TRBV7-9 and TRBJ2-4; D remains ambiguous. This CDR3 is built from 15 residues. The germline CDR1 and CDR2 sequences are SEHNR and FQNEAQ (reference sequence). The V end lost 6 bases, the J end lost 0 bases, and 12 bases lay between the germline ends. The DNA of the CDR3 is TGTGCCAGCAGGGCGCTAACAGAAGCCAAAAACATTCAGTACTTC. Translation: CASRALTEAKNIQYF.

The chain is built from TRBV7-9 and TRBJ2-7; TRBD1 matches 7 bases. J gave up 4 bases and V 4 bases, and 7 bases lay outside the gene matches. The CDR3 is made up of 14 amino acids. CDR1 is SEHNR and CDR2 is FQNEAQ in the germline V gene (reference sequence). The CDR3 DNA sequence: TGTGCCAGCAGCTCGACAGGGCCCCAATACGAGCAGTACTTC. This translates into CASSSTGPQYEQYF.

The CDR3 loop is CASSTPRTGANSYNEQFF. DNA of the CDR3: TGTGCCAGTAGTACCCCCCGGACAGGGGCGAACTCCTACAATGAGCAGTTCTTC. J is TRBJ2-1 and V is TRBV19, with TRBD1 matching over 9 bases. CDR3 length equals 18 residues. V lost 4 bases to trimming and J lost 0 bases; unmatched junction nucleotides: 10. CDR1 and CDR2 from the germline V gene are LNHDA and SQIVND (reference sequence).

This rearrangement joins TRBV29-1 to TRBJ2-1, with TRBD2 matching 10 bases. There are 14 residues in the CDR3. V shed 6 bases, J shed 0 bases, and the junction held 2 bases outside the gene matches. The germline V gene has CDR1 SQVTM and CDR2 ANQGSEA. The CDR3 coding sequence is TGCAGCGTGCGGACTAGCGGCTCCTACAATGAGCAGTTCTTC. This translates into CSVRTSGSYNEQFF.

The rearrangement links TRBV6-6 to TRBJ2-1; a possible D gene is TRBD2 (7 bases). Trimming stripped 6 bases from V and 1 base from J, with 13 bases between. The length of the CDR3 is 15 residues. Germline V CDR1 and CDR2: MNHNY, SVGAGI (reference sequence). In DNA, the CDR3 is TGTGCCAGCAGCGTAGAGGGGGGGTCCTACAATGAGCAGTTCTTC. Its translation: CASSVEGGSYNEQFF.

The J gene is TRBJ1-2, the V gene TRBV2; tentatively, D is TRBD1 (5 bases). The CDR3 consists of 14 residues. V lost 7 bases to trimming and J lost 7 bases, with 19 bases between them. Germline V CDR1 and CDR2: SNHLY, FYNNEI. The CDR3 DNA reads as TGTGCCAGCACTAGGGACGCGTCTTTAACTGGCTACACCTTC. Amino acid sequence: CASTRDASLTGYTF.

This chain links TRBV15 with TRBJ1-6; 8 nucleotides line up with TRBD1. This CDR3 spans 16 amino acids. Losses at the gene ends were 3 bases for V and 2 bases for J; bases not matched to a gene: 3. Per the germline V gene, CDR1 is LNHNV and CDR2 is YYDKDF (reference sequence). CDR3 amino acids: CATSRDRVTYNSPLHF. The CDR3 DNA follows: TGTGCCACCAGCAGGGACAGGGTCACCTATAATTCACCCCTCCACTTT.

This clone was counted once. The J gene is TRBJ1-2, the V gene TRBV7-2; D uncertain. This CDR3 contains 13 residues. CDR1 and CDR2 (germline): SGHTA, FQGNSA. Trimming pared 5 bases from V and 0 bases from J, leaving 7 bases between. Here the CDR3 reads CASSPPANYGYTF. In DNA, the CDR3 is TGTGCCAGCAGCCCTCCAGCTAACTATGGCTACACCTTC.

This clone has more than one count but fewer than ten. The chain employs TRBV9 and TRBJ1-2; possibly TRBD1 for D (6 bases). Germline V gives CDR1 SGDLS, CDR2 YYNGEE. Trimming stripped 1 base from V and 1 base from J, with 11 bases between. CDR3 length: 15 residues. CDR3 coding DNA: TGTGCCAGCAGCGTACGTAAACAGGGTAACTATGGCTACACCTTC. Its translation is CASSVRKQGNYGYTF.

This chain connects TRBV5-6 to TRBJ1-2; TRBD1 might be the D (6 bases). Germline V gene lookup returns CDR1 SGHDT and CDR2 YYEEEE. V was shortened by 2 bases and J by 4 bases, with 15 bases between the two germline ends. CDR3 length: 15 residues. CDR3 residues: CASSFRQVLRYGYTF. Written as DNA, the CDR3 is TGTGCCAGCAGCTTCAGACAGGTCCTACGCTATGGCTACACCTTC.

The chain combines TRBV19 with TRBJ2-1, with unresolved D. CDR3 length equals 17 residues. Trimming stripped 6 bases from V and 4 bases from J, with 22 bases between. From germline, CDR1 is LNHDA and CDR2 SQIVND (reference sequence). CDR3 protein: CASSNPLDGNKYNEQFF. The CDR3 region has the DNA TGTGCCAGTAGCAATCCTTTGGACGGAAATAAGTACAATGAGCAGTTCTTC.

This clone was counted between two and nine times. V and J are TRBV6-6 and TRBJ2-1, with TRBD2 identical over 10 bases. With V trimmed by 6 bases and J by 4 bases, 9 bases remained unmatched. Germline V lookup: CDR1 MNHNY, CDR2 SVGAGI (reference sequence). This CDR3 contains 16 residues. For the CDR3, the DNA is TGTGCCAGCAGCCAAGCGGGAGGGTCTGTATACAATGAGCAGTTCTTC. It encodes CASSQAGGSVYNEQFF.

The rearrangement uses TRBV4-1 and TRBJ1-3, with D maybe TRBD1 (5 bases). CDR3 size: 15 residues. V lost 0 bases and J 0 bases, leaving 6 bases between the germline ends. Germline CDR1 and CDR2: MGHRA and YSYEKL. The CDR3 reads CASSQDDSSGNTIYF. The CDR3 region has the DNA TGCGCCAGCAGCCAAGATGACAGCTCTGGAAACACCATATATTTT.

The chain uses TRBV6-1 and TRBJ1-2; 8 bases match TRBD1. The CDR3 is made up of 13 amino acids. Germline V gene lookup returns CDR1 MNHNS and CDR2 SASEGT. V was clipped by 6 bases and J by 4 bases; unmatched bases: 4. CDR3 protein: CASSWTGRYGYTF. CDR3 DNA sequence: TGTGCCAGCAGCTGGACAGGGCGCTATGGCTACACCTTC.

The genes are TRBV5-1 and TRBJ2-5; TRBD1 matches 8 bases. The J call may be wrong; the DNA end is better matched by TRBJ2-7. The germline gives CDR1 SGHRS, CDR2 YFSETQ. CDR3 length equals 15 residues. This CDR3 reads CASSLDRDRTYEQYF. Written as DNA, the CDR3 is TGCGCCAGCAGCTTGGACCGGGACAGGACCTACGAGCAGTACTTC.

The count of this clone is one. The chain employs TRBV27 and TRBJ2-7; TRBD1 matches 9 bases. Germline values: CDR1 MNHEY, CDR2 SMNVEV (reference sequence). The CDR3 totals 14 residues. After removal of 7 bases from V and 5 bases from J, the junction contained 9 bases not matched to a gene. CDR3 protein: CASKYAGQGNEQYF. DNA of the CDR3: TGTGCCAGCAAGTACGCGGGACAGGGAAACGAGCAGTACTTC.

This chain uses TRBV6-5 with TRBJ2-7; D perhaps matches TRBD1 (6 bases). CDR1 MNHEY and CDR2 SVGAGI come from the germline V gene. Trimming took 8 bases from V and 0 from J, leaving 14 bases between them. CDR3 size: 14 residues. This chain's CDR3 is CASQDRTSSYEQYF. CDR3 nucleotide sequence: TGTGCCAGCCAAGACAGGACGAGCTCCTACGAGCAGTACTTC.

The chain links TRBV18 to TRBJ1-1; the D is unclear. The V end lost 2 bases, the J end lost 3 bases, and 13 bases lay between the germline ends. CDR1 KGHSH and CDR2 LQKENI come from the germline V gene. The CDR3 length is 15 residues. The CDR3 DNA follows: TGTGCCAGCTCACCATGGGCGGGTCAGGACACTGAAGCTTTCTTT. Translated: CASSPWAGQDTEAFF.

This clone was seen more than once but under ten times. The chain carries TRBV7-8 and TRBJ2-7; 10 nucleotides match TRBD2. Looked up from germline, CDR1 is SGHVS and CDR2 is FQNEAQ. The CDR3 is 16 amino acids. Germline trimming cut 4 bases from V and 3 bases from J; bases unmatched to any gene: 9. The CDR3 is CASSSQGTSEVYEQYF. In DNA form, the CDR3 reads TGTGCCAGCAGCTCCCAAGGGACTAGCGAGGTCTACGAGCAGTACTTC.

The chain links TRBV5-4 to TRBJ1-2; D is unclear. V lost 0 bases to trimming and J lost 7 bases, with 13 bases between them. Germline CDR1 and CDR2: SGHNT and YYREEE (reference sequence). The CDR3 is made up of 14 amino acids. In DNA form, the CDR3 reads TGTGCCAGCAGCTTGGACAGCTTCTCTAGTGGCTACACCTTC. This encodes CASSLDSFSSGYTF.